Listed below are T cell receptor beta chains from one sample, sequenced in a study of OX40 agonist ivuxolimab in advanced cancers. Profiling relied on immunoSEQ multiplex PCR, and the TCRdb table lists in-frame clones only, not all of them. The sample records approximately 99,000 clones, around 90% being singletons. The sequencing here drew on CD4+ or CD8+ T cells sorted from blood, taken in a trial of the OX40 agonist ivuxolimab. These receptors were obtained from an adult with an advanced solid tumor such as melanoma, head and neck, liver or kidney cancer. Each CDR3 is given with its conserved first and last residue. The D gene is left open where the match is weak. Expanded clones get a size class; other rows say once, few or many, or leave the size out.

NA	TRBJ2-7	TRBV5-1	once	CATFPRTYEQYF	TGCGCCACCTTCCCGAGAACCTACGAGCAGTACTTC
TRBD2	TRBJ2-3	TRBV5-8	NA	CASSTLAGVWTDTQYF	TGTGCCAGCAGCACCCTAGCGGGGGTCTGGACAGATACGCAGTATTTT
NA	TRBJ2-3	TRBV27	NA	CASSSPPGGADTQYF	TGTGCCAGCAGTTCCCCCCCTGGCGGCGCAGATACGCAGTATTTT
NA	TRBJ2-1	TRBV14	NA	CASSPRLPYNEQFF	TGTGCCAGCAGCCCAAGGTTACCGTACAATGAGCAGTTCTTC
TRBD2	TRBJ2-1	TRBV18	NA	CASSPGLAGDLGGEQFF	TGTGCCAGCTCACCAGGACTAGCGGGAGACCTCGGGGGTGAGCAGTTCTTC
TRBD1	TRBJ1-5	TRBV6-1	NA	CASSAGTGGVQPQHF	TGTGCCAGCAGTGCCGGGACAGGGGGCGTCCAGCCCCAGCATTTT
NA	TRBJ1-2	TRBV9	NA	CASSVGGAGYGYTF	TGTGCCAGCAGCGTAGGGGGGGCCGGCTATGGCTACACCTTC
NA	TRBJ1-2	TRBV11-2	NA	CASSLADRPAAYGYTF	TGTGCCAGCAGCTTAGCGGACCGACCGGCGGCCTATGGCTACACCTTC
NA	TRBJ1-2	TRBV19	NA	CASSIAAAGDYGYTF	TGTGCCAGTAGTATAGCGGCGGCGGGTGACTATGGCTACACCTTC
TRBD2	TRBJ2-7	TRBV7-2	NA	CASSLVGTSGMVEQYF	TGTGCCAGCAGCTTAGTGGGCACTAGCGGGATGGTCGAGCAGTACTTC
NA	TRBJ2-7	TRBV27	NA	CASSSPAREQYF	TGTGCCAGCAGTTCCCCGGCGCGGGAGCAGTACTTC
TRBD2	TRBJ2-5	TRBV5-8	NA	CASSLRGTSWETQYF	TGTGCCAGCAGCTTGCGGGGGACTAGCTGGGAGACCCAGTACTTC
NA	TRBJ1-1	TRBV11-2	few	CASSSLGEAFF	TGTGCCAGCAGCTCCCTTGGGGAAGCTTTCTTT
TRBD1	TRBJ1-2	TRBV9	NA	CASSVALAGQGGGYTF	TGTGCCAGCAGCGTAGCTTTGGCGGGACAGGGTGGGGGCTACACCTTC
NA	TRBJ1-6	TRBV30	NA	CAWRAQGSSPLHF	TGTGCCTGGAGAGCTCAGGGGAGTTCACCCCTCCACTTT
NA	TRBJ2-3	TRBV19	NA	CASSTAKGADTQYF	TGTGCCAGTAGTACCGCTAAGGGGGCAGATACGCAGTATTTT
NA	TRBJ2-7	TRBV7-8	few	CASSLQGEQYF	TGTGCCAGCAGCTTGCAGGGCGAGCAGTACTTC
NA	TRBJ2-3	TRBV7-3	NA	CASSRVGADTQYF	TGTGCCAGCAGCCGCGTAGGGGCAGATACGCAGTATTTT
TRBD1	TRBJ1-2	TRBV6-5	NA	CASSSPGQGYYGYTF	TGTGCCAGCAGTTCCCCGGGACAGGGGTACTATGGCTACACCTTC
TRBD1	TRBJ1-2	TRBV6-1	once	CASSESGTGYGYTF	TGTGCCAGCAGTGAAAGCGGGACAGGCTATGGCTACACCTTC
TRBD2	TRBJ2-3	TRBV5-4	NA	CASSLSGTNPDTQYF	TGTGCCAGCAGCCTCTCCGGGACTAATCCAGATACGCAGTATTTT
TRBD1	TRBJ2-7	TRBV19	NA	CASSPRDSSYEQYF	TGTGCCAGTAGTCCACGGGACAGTTCCTACGAGCAGTACTTC
TRBD2	TRBJ2-7	TRBV6-5	NA	CASSETSGFYEQYF	TGTGCCAGCAGTGAGACTAGCGGCTTCTACGAGCAGTACTTC
TRBD1	TRBJ2-1	TRBV6-4	NA	CASSDSVGQGGLLEQFF	TGTGCCAGCAGTGACTCGGTGGGACAGGGTGGTCTGCTTGAGCAGTTCTTC
NA	TRBJ2-7	TRBV19	NA	CASSSLDSSYEQYF	TGTGCCAGTAGTAGCCTGGACAGTTCCTACGAGCAGTACTTC